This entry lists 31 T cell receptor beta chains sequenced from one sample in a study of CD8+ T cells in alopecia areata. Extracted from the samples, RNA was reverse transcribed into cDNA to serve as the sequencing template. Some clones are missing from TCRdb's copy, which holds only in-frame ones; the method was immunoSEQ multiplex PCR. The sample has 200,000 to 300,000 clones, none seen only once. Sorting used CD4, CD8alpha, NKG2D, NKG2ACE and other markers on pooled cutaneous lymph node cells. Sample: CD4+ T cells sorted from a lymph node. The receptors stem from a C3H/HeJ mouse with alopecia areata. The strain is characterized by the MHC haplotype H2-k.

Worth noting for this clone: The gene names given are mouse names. The CDR3 region is CASSRGGYQDTQYF. The covered CDR3 bases are TGTGCTAGCAGTAGGGGGGGTTACCAAGAC. This chain uses TRBV17 with TRBJ2-5, with D tentatively TRBD2 (6 bases). From the germline J gene comes the end of the CDR3, since the read stops 4 residues before it. The germline gives CDR1 MNHDT, CDR2 YYDKIL. The V gene lost 3 bases and the J gene lost 1 base, with 8 bases spanning the gap. The CDR3 covers 14 residues.

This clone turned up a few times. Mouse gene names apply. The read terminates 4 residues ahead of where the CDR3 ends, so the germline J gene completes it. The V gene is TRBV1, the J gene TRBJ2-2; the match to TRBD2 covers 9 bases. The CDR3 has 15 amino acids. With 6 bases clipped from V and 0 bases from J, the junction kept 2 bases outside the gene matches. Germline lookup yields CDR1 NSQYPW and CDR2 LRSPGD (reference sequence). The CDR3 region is CTCSDWGTNTGQLYF. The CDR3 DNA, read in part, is TGCACCTGCAGCGACTGGGGGACAAACACCGGG.

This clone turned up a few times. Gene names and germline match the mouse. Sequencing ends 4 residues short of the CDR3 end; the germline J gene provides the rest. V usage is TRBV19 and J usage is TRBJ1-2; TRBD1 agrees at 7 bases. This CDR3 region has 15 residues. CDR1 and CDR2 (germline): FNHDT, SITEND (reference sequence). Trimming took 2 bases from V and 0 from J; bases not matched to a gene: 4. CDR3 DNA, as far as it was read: TGTGCCAGCAGTATCGCCAGGGGGGCAAACTCC. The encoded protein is CASSIARGANS. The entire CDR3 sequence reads CASSIARGANSDYTF. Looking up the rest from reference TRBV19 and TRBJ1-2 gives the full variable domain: GGIITQTPKFLIGQEGQKLTLKCQQNFNHDTMYWYRQDSGKGLRLIYYSITENDLQKGDLSEGYDASREKKSSFSLTVTSAQKNEMAVFLCASSIARGANSDYTFGSGTRLLVI.

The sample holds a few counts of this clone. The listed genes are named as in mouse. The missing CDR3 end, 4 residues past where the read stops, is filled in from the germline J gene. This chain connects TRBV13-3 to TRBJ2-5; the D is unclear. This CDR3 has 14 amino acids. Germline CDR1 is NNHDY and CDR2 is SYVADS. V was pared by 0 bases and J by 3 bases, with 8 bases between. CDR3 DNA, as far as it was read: TGTGCCAGCAGTGATGTTACAGCACAAGAC. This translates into CASSDVTAQD. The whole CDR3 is CASSDVTAQDTQYF.

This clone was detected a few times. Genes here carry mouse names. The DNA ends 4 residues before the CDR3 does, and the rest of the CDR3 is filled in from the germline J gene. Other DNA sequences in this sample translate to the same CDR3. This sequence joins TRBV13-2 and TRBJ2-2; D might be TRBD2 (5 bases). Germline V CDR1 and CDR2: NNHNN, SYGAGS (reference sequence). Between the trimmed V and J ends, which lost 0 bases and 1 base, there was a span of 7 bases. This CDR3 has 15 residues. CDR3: CASGDAGKNTGQLYF. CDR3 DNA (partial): TGTGCCAGCGGTGATGCTGGGAAAAACACCGGG.

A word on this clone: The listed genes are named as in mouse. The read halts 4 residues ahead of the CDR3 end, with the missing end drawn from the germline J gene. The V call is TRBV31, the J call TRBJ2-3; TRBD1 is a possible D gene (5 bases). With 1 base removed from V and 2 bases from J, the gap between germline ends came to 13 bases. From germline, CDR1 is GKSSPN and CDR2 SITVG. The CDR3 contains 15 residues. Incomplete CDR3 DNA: TGTGCCTGGAGTCGGCAGGGAGGTGATGCAGAA. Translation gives CAWSRQGGDAE. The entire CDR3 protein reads CAWSRQGGDAETLYF.

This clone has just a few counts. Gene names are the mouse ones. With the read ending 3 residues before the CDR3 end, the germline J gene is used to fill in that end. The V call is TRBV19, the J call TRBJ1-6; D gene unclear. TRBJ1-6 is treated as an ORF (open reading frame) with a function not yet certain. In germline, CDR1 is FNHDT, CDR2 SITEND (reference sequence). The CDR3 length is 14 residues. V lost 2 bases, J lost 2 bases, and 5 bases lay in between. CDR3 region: CASSMTTYNSPLYF. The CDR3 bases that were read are TGTGCCAGCAGTATGACAACCTATAATTCGCCC.

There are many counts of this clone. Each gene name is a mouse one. CDR3 sequence: CASSFWTGDTGQLYF. CDR3 DNA (partial): TGTGCCAGCAGTTTCTGGACAGGGGACACCGGG. The J gene is TRBJ2-2, the V gene TRBV14; TRBD1 matches 9 bases. The CDR3 goes on 4 residues after the read ends, and that part is filled in from the germline J gene. This CDR3 has 15 residues. J was trimmed by 3 bases and V by 0 bases; bases with no gene match: 0. Germline V gene sequence: CDR1 SGHDT, CDR2 FRDEAV.

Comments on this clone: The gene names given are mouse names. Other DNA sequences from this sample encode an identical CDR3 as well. CDR3 amino acids: CASSIGNSPLYF. The CDR3 bases that were read are TGTGCCAGCAGTATTGGTAATTCGCCC. The V and J genes are TRBV19 and TRBJ1-6; D gene uncertain. The read gets to within 3 residues of the CDR3 end, and the germline J gene fills in the rest. TRBJ1-6 is treated as an ORF (open reading frame) with a function not yet certain. V lost 2 bases and J lost 6, with 3 bases in between. This CDR3 has 12 residues. Germline CDR1 and CDR2: FNHDT and SITEND (reference sequence).

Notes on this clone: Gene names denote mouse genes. This chain's CDR3 is CASSSPLNTLYF. Incomplete CDR3 DNA: TGTGCTAGCAGTTCCCCCCTAAAC. V gene TRBV29 combines with J gene TRBJ2-4, with D hard to call. Read sequence stops 4 residues before the CDR3 end, and the germline J gene provides the missing end. The germline CDR1 and CDR2 sequences are MSHET and SYDVDS. The CDR3 totals 12 residues.

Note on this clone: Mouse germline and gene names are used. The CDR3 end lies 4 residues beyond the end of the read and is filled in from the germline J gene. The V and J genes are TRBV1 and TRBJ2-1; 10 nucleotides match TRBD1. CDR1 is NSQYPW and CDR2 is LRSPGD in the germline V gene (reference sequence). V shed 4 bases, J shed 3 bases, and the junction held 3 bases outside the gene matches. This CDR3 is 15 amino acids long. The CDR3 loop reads CTCSGQGAGYAEQFF. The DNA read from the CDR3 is TGCACCTGCAGTGGACAGGGGGCCGGCTATGCT.

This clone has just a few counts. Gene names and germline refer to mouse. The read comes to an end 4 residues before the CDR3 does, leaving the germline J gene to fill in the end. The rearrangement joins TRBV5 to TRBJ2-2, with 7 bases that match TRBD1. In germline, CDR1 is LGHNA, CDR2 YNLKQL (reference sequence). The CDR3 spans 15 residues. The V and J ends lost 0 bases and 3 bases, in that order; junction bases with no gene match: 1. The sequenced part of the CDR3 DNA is TGTGCCAGCAGCCAAGAAGGGACAGACACCGGG. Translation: CASSQEGTDTG. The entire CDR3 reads CASSQEGTDTGQLYF.

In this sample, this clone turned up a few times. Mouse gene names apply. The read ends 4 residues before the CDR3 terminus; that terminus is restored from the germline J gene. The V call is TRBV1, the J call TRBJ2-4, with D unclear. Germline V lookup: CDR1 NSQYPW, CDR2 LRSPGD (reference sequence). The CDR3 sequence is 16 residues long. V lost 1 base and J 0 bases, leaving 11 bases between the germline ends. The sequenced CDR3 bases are TGCACCTGCAGTGCAGCCCTGACAACTAGTCAAAAC. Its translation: CTCSAALTTSQN. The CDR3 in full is CTCSAALTTSQNTLYF.

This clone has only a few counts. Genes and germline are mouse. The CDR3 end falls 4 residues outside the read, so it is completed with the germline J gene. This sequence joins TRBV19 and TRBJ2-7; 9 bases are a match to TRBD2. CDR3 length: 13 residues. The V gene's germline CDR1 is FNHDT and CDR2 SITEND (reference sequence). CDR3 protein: CASSTGTGYEQYF. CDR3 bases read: TGTGCCAGCAGTACCGGGACTGGGTAT.

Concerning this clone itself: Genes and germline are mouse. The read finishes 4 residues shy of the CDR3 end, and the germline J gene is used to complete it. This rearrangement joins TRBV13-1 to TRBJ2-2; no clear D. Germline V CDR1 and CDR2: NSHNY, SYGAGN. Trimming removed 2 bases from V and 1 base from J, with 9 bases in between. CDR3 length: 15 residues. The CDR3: CASSEFPRNTGQLYF. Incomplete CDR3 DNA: TGTGCCAGCAGTGAATTCCCCAGAAACACCGGG.

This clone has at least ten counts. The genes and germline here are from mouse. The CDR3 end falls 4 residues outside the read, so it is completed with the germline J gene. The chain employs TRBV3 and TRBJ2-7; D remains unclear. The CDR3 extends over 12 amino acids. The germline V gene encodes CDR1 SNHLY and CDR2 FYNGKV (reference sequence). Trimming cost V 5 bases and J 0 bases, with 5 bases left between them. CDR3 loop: CASSPHSYEQYF. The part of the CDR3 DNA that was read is TGTGCCAGCAGCCCCCACTCCTAT.

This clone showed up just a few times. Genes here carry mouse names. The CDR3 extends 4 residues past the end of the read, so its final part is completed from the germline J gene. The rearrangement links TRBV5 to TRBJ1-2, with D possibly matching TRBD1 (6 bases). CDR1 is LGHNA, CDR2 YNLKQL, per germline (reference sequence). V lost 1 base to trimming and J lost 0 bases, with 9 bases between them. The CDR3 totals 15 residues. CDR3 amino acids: CASSQGTASNSDYTF. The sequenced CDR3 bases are TGTGCCAGCAGCCAAGGGACAGCCTCAAACTCC.

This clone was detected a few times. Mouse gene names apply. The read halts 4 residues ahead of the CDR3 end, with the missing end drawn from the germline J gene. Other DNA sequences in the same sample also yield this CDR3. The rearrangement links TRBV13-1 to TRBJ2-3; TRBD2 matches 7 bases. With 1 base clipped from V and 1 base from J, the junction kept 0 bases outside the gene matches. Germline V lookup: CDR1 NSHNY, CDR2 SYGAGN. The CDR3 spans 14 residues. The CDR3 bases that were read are TGTGCCAGCAGTGATCTGGGGGGTGCAGAA. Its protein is CASSDLGGAE. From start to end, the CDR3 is CASSDLGGAETLYF.

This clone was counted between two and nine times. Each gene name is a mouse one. The CDR3 spells CASRSGGATEVFF. Partial CDR3 DNA: TGTGCCAGCAGGTCAGGGGGCGCGACA. The V and J genes are TRBV5 and TRBJ1-1; 8 nucleotides align to TRBD1. From the germline J gene comes the end of the CDR3, since the read stops 4 residues before it. In germline, CDR1 is LGHNA, CDR2 YNLKQL (reference sequence). This CDR3 has 13 residues.

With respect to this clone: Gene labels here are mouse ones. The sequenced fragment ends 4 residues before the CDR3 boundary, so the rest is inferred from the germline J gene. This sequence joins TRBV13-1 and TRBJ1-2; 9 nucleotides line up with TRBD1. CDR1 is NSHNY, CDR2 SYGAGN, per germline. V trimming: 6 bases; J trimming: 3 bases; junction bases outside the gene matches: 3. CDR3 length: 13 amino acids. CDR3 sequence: CASKDRGDSDYTF. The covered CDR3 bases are TGTGCCAGCAAGGACAGGGGTGACTCC.

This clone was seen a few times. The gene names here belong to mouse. The CDR3 is CARDRGCNYAEQFF. Partial CDR3 DNA: TGTGCCAGAGACAGGGGGTGTAACTATGCT. The chain employs TRBV19 and TRBJ2-1; the match to TRBD1 covers 9 bases. The read ends 4 residues early relative to the CDR3; the germline J gene fills the gap. From germline, CDR1 is FNHDT and CDR2 SITEND (reference sequence). This CDR3 is built from 14 residues. The V segment lost 8 bases and the J segment 0 bases; nucleotides outside the gene matches: 3.

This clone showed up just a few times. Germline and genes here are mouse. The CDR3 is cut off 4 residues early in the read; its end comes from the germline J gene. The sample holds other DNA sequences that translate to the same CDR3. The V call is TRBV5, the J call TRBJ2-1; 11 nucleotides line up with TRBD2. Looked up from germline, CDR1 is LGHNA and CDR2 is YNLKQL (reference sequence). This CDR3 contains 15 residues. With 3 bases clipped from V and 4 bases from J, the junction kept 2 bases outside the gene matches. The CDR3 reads CASSHGTGGYAEQFF. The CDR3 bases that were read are TGTGCCAGCAGCCACGGGACTGGGGGATATGCT.

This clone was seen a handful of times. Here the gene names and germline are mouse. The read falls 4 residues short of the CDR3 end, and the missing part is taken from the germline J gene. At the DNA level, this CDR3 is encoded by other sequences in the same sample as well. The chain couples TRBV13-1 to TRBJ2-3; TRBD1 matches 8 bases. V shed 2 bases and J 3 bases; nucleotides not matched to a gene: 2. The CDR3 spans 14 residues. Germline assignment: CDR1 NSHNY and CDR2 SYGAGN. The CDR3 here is CASSEDRVAETLYF. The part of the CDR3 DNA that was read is TGTGCCAGCAGTGAGGACAGGGTGGCAGAA.

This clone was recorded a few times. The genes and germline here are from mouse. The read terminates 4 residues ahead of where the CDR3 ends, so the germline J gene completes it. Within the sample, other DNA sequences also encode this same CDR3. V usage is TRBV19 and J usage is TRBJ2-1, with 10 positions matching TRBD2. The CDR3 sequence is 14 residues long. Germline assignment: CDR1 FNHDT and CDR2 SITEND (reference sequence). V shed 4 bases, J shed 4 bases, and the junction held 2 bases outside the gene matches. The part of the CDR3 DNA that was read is TGTGCCAGCAGTCCGGGACTGGGGTATGCT. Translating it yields CASSPGLGYA. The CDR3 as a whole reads CASSPGLGYAEQFF.

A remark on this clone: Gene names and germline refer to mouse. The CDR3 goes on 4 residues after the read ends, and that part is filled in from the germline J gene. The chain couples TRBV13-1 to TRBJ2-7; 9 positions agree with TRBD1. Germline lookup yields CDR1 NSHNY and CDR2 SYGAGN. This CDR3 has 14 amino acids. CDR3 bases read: TGTGCCAGCAGTGTGGGGACAGGGTCTTAT. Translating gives CASSVGTGSY. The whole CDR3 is CASSVGTGSYEQYF.

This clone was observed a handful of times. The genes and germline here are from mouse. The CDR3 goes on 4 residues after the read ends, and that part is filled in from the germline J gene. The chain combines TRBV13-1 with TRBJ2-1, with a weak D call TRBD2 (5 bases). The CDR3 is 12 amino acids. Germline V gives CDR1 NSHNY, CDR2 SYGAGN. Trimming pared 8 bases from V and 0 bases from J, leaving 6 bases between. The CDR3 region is CASTGNYAEQFF. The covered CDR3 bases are TGTGCCAGTACTGGTAACTATGCT.

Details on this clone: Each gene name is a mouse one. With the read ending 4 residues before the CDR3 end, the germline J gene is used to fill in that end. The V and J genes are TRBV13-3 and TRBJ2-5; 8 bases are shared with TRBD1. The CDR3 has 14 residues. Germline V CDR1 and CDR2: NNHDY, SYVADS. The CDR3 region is CASSDRGREDTQYF. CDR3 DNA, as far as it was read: TGTGCCAGCAGTGACAGGGGGCGAGAGGAC.

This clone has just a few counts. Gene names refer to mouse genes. CDR3: CAWKEGSSAETLYF. The sequenced part of the CDR3 DNA is TGTGCCTGGAAAGAGGGTTCTAGTGCAGAA. J is TRBJ2-3 and V is TRBV31, with D hard to call. The CDR3 end is not reached by the read, which stops 4 residues before it; the germline J gene fills it in. CDR1 GKSSPN and CDR2 SITVG come from the germline V gene. V shed 4 bases and J shed 0 bases, with 11 bases lying between them. The length of the CDR3 is 14 residues.

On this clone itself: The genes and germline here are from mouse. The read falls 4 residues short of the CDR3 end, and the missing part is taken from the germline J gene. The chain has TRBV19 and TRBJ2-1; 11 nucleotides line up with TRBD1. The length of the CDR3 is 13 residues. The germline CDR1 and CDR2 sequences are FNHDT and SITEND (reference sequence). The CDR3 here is CASKMDRGPEQFF. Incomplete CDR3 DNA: TGTGCCAGCAAGATGGACAGGGGGCCT.

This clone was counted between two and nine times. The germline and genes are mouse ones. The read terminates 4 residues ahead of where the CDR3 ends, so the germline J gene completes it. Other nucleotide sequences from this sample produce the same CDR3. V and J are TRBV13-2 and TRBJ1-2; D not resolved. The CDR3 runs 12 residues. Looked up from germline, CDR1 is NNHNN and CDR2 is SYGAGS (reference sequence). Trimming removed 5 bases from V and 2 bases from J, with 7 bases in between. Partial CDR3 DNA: TGTGCCAGCGGGATGGGGAACTCC. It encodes CASGMGNS. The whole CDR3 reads CASGMGNSDYTF.

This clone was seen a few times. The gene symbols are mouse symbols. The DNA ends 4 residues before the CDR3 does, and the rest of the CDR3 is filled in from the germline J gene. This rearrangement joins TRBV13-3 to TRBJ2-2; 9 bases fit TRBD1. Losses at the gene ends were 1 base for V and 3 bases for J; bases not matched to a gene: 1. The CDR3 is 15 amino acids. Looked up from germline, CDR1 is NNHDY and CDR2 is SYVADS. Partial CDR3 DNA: TGTGCCAGCAGTGATTGGACAGGGGACACCGGG. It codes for CASSDWTGDTG. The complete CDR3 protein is CASSDWTGDTGQLYF.